These 27 T cell receptor beta chains were all obtained from the same sample, sequenced in a study of blood T cells in healthy people across ages. For the second PCR, which ran for about 7 to 11 cycles, a sample-barcoded 5' primer and a J-beta primer mix were used. MiXCR, applied by TCRdb to the 5' RACE reads, yields one record per CDR3 protein. The data show around 1,000,000 distinct CDR3 sequences, approximately 26% seen once. These data are also associated with another study on T cells of mothers and their children.

The material sequenced was blood. The receptor source for this set is a girl aged 2 to 10 in good health.

As to this clonotype: At one boundary the junction diverges from the germline segment, which might be a read error. The V call is TRBV7-3, the J call TRBJ2-5; D possibly matches TRBD1 or TRBD2 (5 bases each). Germline CDR1 is SGHTA and CDR2 is FQGTGA. There are 13 residues in the CDR3. The CDR3 nucleotides read TGTGCCAGCAGCCGACTACCCACAGGCGCCCAATGCTTC. Encoded protein: CASSRLPTGAQCF. The full variable domain, its missing parts supplied by reference TRBV7-3 and TRBJ2-5, is GAGVSQTPSNKVTEKGKYVELRCDPISGHTALYWYRQSLGQGPEFLIYFQGTGAADDSGLPNDRFFAVRPEGSVSTLKIQRTERGDSAVYLCASSRLPTGAQCFGPGTRLLVL.

This clonotype appeared many times. The chain links TRBV25-1 to TRBJ2-7; 7 positions agree with TRBD1. The junction had 5 bases not matched to a gene; V was cut back by 4 bases and J by 5 bases. CDR1 MGHDK and CDR2 SYGVNS come from the germline V gene. This CDR3 is built from 13 residues. Here the CDR3 DNA reads TGTGCCAGCAGTGCACAGGGGTTCGACGAGCAGTACTTC. It translates to CASSAQGFDEQYF.

This clonotype was observed a few times. The chain couples TRBV12-3 or TRBV12-4 to TRBJ1-1, with D maybe TRBD1 (6 bases). The CDR3 has 16 amino acids. The ends were cut back, 3 bases at V and 2 bases at J, with 16 bases in the middle. CDR3 coding DNA: TGTGCCAGCAGTTTTTGGTTTGGGGGGGCAAACACTGAAGCTTTCTTT. This translates into CASSFWFGGANTEAFF.

The V gene is TRBV5-5, the J gene TRBJ1-5; the D is unclear. The CDR3 contains 14 residues. The germline V gene has CDR1 SGHKS and CDR2 YYEKEE (reference sequence). The V and J ends lost 9 bases and 4 bases respectively, with 17 bases between them. DNA for the CDR3: TGTGCCACTTCCCCGGACGTAGATAATCAGCCCCAGCATTTT. It encodes CATSPDVDNQPQHF. Variable domain in full (rest from reference TRBV5-5 and TRBJ1-5): DAGVTQSPTHLIKTRGQQVTLRCSPISGHKSVSWYQQVLGQGPQFIFQYYEKEERGRGNFPDRFSARQFPNYSSELNVNALLLGDSALYLCATSPDVDNQPQHFGDGTRLSIL.

This clonotype was seen a single time. The CDR3 loop is CASSLPGQGTEKLFF. CDR3 bases: TGTGCCAGCAGCCTCCCCGGTCAGGGGACTGAAAAACTGTTTTTT. V gene TRBV4-2 combines with J gene TRBJ1-4, with a weak D call TRBD1 (6 bases). Germline V lookup: CDR1 LGHNA, CDR2 YNFKEQ. CDR3 length: 15 amino acids. The V and J ends lost 4 bases and 7 bases respectively, with 16 bases between them.

The chain uses TRBV11-2 and TRBJ2-5, with D perhaps TRBD2 (6 bases). The germline CDR1 and CDR2 sequences are SGHAT and FQNNGV. The CDR3 loop spans 16 amino acids. Trimming stripped 4 bases from V and 1 base from J, with 16 bases between. CDR3 sequence: CASSSIKGGFQETQYF. For the CDR3, the DNA is TGTGCCAGCAGCTCAATAAAAGGAGGGTTCCAAGAGACCCAGTACTTC. Based on the CDR3 plus reference TRBV11-2 and TRBJ2-5, the full variable domain is EAGVAQSPRYKIIEKRQSVAFWCNPISGHATLYWYQQILGQGPKLLIQFQNNGVVDDSQLPKDRFSAERLKGVDSTLKIQPAKLEDSAVYLCASSSIKGGFQETQYFGPGTRLLVL.

This clonotype was counted only a few times. The V and J genes are TRBV7-9 and TRBJ2-1; no firm D call. Germline V lookup: CDR1 SEHNR, CDR2 FQNEAQ (reference sequence). V gave up 5 bases and J gave up 9 bases, with 8 bases separating them. The CDR3 extends over 11 amino acids. CDR3 sequence (DNA): TGTGCCAGCAGCCCTGGTATTGAGCAGTTCTTC. Its translation is CASSPGIEQFF.

Turning to this clonotype: An end of the junction differs from the germline gene, which may be a read error. The gene calls are TRBV7-6 and TRBJ2-5; D perhaps matches TRBD2 (6 bases). The CDR3 consists of 14 residues. Germline V gives CDR1 SGHVS, CDR2 FNYEAQ. The CDR3: CAGSLGGIQETQYF. The CDR3 coding sequence is TGTGCCGGCAGCTTAGGAGGGATCCAAGAGACCCAGTACTTC.

This clonotype came up once. The gene calls are TRBV19 and TRBJ1-2, with D unclear. CDR1 LNHDA and CDR2 SQIVND come from the germline V gene (reference sequence). Trimming took 11 bases from V and 4 from J, leaving 14 bases between them. The CDR3 length is 12 residues. The CDR3 protein is CAAVDTVYGYTF. The CDR3 DNA sequence: TGTGCCGCAGTAGACACGGTCTATGGCTACACCTTC.

The chain recombines TRBV19 with TRBJ2-5; perhaps TRBD2 as D (5 bases). V was shortened by 7 bases and J by 2 bases, with 14 bases between the two germline ends. This CDR3 spans 14 amino acids. Germline assignment: CDR1 LNHDA and CDR2 SQIVND (reference sequence). The CDR3 reads CASTPGLDQETQYF. CDR3 DNA: TGTGCCAGTACCCCAGGACTCGATCAAGAGACCCAGTACTTC.

The chain joins TRBV4-3 to TRBJ2-2; weak D call: TRBD1 (6 bases). Germline V gene lookup returns CDR1 LGHNA and CDR2 YSLEER. The length of the CDR3 is 14 residues. The V gene lost 2 bases and the J gene lost 11 bases, with 15 bases spanning the gap. Written as DNA, the CDR3 is TGCGCCAGCAGCCAATCCTACAGGGAGTCAGAGCTGTTTTTT. Protein product: CASSQSYRESELFF.

This clonotype was observed a handful of times. The chain employs TRBV29-1 and TRBJ2-1; tentative D call: TRBD1 (7 bases). This CDR3 region has 14 residues. V was shortened by 6 bases and J by 7 bases, with 19 bases between the two germline ends. Germline CDR1 reads SQVTM; CDR2 reads ANQGSEA. CDR3 sequence: CSVVQGGPQNEQFF. DNA of the CDR3: TGCAGCGTCGTCCAGGGGGGACCCCAAAATGAGCAGTTCTTC.

This clonotype was detected only a few times. The V call is TRBV3-1, the J call TRBJ2-1, with 7 bases identical to TRBD2. There are 14 residues in the CDR3. CDR1 and CDR2 from the germline V gene are LGHDT and YNNKEL (reference sequence). After removal of 3 bases from V and 4 bases from J, the junction contained 3 bases not matched to a gene. This CDR3 reads CASSQRGTYNEQFF. The CDR3, as DNA: TGTGCCAGCAGCCAGCGGGGGACTTACAATGAGCAGTTCTTC.

The chain combines TRBV28 with TRBJ1-1, with D uncertain. The CDR3 consists of 14 residues. CDR1 is MDHEN and CDR2 is SYDVKM in the germline V gene. Trimming removed 7 bases at V and 1 base at J, with 13 bases between. This CDR3 is CASTASWGNTEAFF. The DNA of the CDR3 is TGTGCCAGCACGGCGTCCTGGGGGAACACTGAAGCTTTCTTT.

This clonotype was recorded a few times. This chain joins TRBV19 and TRBJ2-5, with a weak D call TRBD2 (5 bases). This CDR3 region has 12 residues. The V gene lost 3 bases and the J gene lost 5 bases, with 7 bases spanning the gap. CDR1 and CDR2 from the germline V gene are LNHDA and SQIVND (reference sequence). CDR3 loop: CASSMSGETQYF. In DNA form, the CDR3 reads TGTGCCAGTAGTATGTCGGGGGAGACCCAGTACTTC.

J is TRBJ1-3 and V is TRBV9; D remains ambiguous. The germline CDR1 and CDR2 sequences are SGDLS and YYNGEE. This CDR3 spans 13 amino acids. Trimming stripped 2 bases from V and 5 bases from J, with 8 bases between. CDR3 amino acids: CASSVGSRNTIYF. The CDR3 region has the DNA TGTGCCAGCAGCGTGGGCTCGAGAAACACCATATATTTT. Supplemented by reference TRBV9 and TRBJ1-3, the full variable domain reads DSGVTQTPKHLITATGQRVTLRCSPRSGDLSVYWYQQSLDQGLQFLIQYYNGEERAKGNILERFSAQQFPDLHSELNLSSLELGDSALYFCASSVGSRNTIYFGEGSWLTVV.

This clonotype has just a few counts. The chain links TRBV14 to TRBJ1-3; D is possibly TRBD1 (5 bases). Germline V gives CDR1 SGHDN, CDR2 FVKESK. The CDR3 runs to 16 residues. V was cut by 1 base and J by 5 bases, with 15 bases left in between. The CDR3, as DNA: TGTGCCAGCAGCCAAGCAGATCGGGGGAAGAGAAACACCATATATTTT. Its protein product is CASSQADRGKRNTIYF.

Only a few counts were recorded for this clonotype. The genes are TRBV5-6 and TRBJ2-7; 8 nucleotides align to TRBD1. The V gene end was trimmed by 3 bases and the J gene end by 6 bases; junction bases not matched to a gene: 2. Per germline, CDR1 SGHDT and CDR2 YYEEEE. The length of the CDR3 is 12 residues. The CDR3 sequence is CASSWTGTEQYF. The CDR3 coding sequence is TGTGCCAGCAGCTGGACAGGGACCGAGCAGTACTTC. The full variable domain, in which reference TRBV5-6 and TRBJ2-7 provide the parts outside the CDR3, is DAGVTQSPTHLIKTRGQQVTLRCSPKSGHDTVSWYQQALGQGPQFIFQYYEEEERQRGNFPDRFSGHQFPNYSSELNVNALLLGDSALYLCASSWTGTEQYFGPGTRLTVT.

The chain recombines TRBV29-1 with TRBJ2-5, with D perhaps TRBD2 (5 bases). Germline V CDR1 and CDR2: SQVTM, ANQGSEA. Trimming took off 0 bases at V and 4 bases at J, with 9 bases between the two ends. The CDR3 extends over 13 amino acids. The CDR3: CSVEEGVRETQYF. DNA for the CDR3: TGCAGCGTTGAAGAGGGAGTGCGAGAGACCCAGTACTTC.

The CDR3 region has the DNA TGTGCCAGCAACGGGGAGAGCTCCTACAATGAGCAGTTCTTC. Amino acids: CASNGESSYNEQFF. This sequence joins TRBV6-2 or TRBV6-3 and TRBJ2-1; a possible D gene is TRBD2 (5 bases). Trimming shortened V by 7 bases and J by 0 bases, and 10 bases separated the two germline ends. This CDR3 has 14 residues. CDR1 and CDR2 from the germline V gene are MNHEY and SVGEGT.

This clonotype came up once. The chain links TRBV27 to TRBJ1-2; possible D gene TRBD1, 6 bases. The CDR3 spans 19 residues. Germline loops: CDR1 MNHEY, CDR2 SMNVEV (reference sequence). Trimming shortened V by 6 bases and J by 8 bases, and 34 bases separated the two germline ends. CDR3: CASSRKGPTGAPQRGGYTF. Here the CDR3 DNA reads TGTGCCAGCAGCCGTAAAGGCCCGACGGGGGCGCCTCAACGGGGCGGCTACACCTTC.

This clonotype turned up a few times. The chain has TRBV20-1 and TRBJ2-4; possible D gene TRBD2, 5 bases. The CDR3 has 13 residues. Germline CDR1 is DFQATT and CDR2 is SNEGSKA (reference sequence). The V end lost 4 bases, the J end lost 8 bases, and 15 bases lay between the germline ends. The CDR3 here is CSATREALDIQYF. For the CDR3, the DNA is TGCAGTGCTACGAGGGAAGCACTCGACATTCAGTACTTC.

There are a few counts of this clonotype. The chain recombines TRBV6-6 with TRBJ1-4; D perhaps matches TRBD1 (6 bases). V lost 4 bases, J lost 8 bases, and 14 bases lay in between. Germline assignment: CDR1 MNHNY and CDR2 SVGAGI (reference sequence). The CDR3 is 14 residues long. CDR3 sequence reads: CASSSWTVGEKLFF. The CDR3 nucleotides are TGTGCCAGCAGTTCCTGGACAGTCGGAGAAAAACTGTTTTTT.

CDR3 protein: CASVFRGTEAFF. As DNA, the CDR3 is TGTGCCAGCGTGTTCAGAGGGACTGAAGCTTTCTTT. The chain is built from TRBV12-3 or TRBV12-4 and TRBJ1-1, with D unresolved. V dropped 8 bases and J dropped 5 bases, with 12 bases sitting between them. There are 12 residues in the CDR3.

In this sample, this clonotype turned up a few times. The chain recombines TRBV12-3 or TRBV12-4 with TRBJ1-2; TRBD1 is a possible D gene (6 bases). This CDR3 region has 15 residues. Trimming removed 7 bases from V and 6 bases from J, with 21 bases in between. As DNA, the CDR3 is TGTGCCAGCACCCTCCTGTTAAGGGACATTAATGGCTACACCTTC. This translates into CASTLLLRDINGYTF.

The chain combines TRBV7-9 with TRBJ2-1, with 10 positions matching TRBD1. Germline V gives CDR1 SEHNR, CDR2 FQNEAQ (reference sequence). The V segment lost 5 bases and the J segment 4 bases; nucleotides outside the gene matches: 5. The CDR3 contains 15 residues. CDR3 loop: CASSTGQGEYNEQFF. CDR3 nucleotide sequence: TGTGCCAGCAGCACAGGACAGGGGGAGTACAATGAGCAGTTCTTC.

About this clonotype: Compared with germline, one end of the junction differs, possibly owing to a read error. J is TRBJ2-7 and V is TRBV7-7; 10 bases align to TRBD1. The CDR3 extends over 16 amino acids. Germline CDR1 SSHAT, CDR2 FNYEAQ (reference sequence). The DNA of the CDR3 is TGTGCTAGCACCTTCCTCAGGGGACAGGGGAGCTACGAGCAGTACTTC. Its protein product is CASTFLRGQGSYEQYF.